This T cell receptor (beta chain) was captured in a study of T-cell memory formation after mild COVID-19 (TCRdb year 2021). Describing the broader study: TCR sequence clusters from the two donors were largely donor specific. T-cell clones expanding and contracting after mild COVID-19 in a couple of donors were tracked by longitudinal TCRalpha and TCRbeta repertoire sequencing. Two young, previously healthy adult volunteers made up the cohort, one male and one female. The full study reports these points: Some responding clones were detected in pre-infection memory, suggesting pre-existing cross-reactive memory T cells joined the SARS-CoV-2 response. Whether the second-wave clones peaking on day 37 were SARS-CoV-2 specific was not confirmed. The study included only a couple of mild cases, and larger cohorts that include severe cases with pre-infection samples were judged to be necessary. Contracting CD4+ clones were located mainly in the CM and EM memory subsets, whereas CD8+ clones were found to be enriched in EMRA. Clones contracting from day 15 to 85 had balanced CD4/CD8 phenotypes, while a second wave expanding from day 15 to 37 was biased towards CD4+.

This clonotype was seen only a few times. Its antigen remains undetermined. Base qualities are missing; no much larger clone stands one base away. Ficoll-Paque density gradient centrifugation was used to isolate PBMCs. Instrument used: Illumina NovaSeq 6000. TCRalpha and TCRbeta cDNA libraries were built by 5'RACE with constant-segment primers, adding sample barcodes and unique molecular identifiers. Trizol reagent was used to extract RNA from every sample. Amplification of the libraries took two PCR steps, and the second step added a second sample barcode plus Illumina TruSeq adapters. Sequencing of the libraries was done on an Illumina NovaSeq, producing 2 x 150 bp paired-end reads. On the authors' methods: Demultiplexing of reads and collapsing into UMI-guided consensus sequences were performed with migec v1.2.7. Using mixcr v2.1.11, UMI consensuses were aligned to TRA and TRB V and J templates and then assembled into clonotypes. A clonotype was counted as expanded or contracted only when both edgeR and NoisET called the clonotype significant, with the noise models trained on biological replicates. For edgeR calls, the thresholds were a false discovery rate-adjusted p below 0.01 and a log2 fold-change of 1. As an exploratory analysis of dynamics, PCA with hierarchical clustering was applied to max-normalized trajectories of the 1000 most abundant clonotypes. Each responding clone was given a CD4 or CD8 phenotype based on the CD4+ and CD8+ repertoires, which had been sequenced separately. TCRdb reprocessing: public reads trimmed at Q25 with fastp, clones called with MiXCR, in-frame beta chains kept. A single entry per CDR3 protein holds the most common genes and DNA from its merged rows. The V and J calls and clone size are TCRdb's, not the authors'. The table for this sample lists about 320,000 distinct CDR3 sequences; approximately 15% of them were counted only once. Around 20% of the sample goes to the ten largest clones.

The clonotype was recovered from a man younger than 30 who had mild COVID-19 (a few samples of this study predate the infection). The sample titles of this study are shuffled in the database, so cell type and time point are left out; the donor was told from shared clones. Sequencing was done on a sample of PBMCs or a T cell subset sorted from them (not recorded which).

The sequenced DNA is TGTGCCAGCATGCCCGACAGAGAGAACACCGGGGAGCTGTTTTTT. The encoded protein is CASMPDRENTGELFF. Recombination connected TRBV6-2 or TRBV6-3 to TRBJ2-2; TRBD1 could be the D gene, as 5 bases match. The V and J ends are trimmed by 7 bases and 1 base, leaving 13 bases between them. From the germline V gene, CDR1 is MNHEY and CDR2 is SVGEGT. From its cysteine to its phenylalanine, the CDR3 spans 15 amino acids. Of all the DNA, just the CDR3 is kept, 45 bases in frame from base 1.